A single sample gave rise to the 15 T cell receptor beta chains below, sequenced in a study of type 1 regulatory T cells. Each CDR3 protein is one row after TCRdb ran MiXCR on the reads. Here the sample spans about 69,000 distinct CDR3 sequences, around 20% being singletons. Study observations and caveats: Compared with non-type 1 regulatory T cells, type 1 regulatory T cells showed a more restricted TCR repertoire.

Their antigen targets remain unknown. The specimen was cultured type 1 regulatory T (Tr1) cells, either the whole culture or a sorted fraction (not recorded which). The receptors were gathered from a human donor in good health.

Only a few counts were recorded for this clonotype. This sequence joins TRBV7-9 and TRBJ1-5; no firm D call. This CDR3 comprises 17 residues. CDR1 SEHNR and CDR2 FQNEAQ come from the germline V gene (reference sequence). The ends were cut back, 4 bases at V and 0 bases at J, with 16 bases in the middle. CDR3 in amino acids: CASSSPDGAFSNQPQHF. CDR3 nucleotide sequence: TGTGCCAGCAGCTCACCCGACGGAGCCTTTAGCAATCAGCCCCAGCATTTT.

The V gene is TRBV12-3 or TRBV12-4, the J gene TRBJ1-1; D might be TRBD1 (6 bases). V was pared by 6 bases and J by 8 bases, with 22 bases between. The CDR3 runs to 15 residues. The CDR3 spells CASSPLRGGLSEAFF. The CDR3 nucleotides are TGTGCCAGCAGCCCACTCCGGGGGGGGCTATCGGAAGCTTTCTTT.

This clonotype was detected many times. The chain recombines TRBV20-1 with TRBJ1-5; 8 nucleotides align to TRBD1. Germline loops: CDR1 DFQATT, CDR2 SNEGSKA (reference sequence). The CDR3 has 15 amino acids. The J segment lost 2 bases and the V segment lost 1 base, leaving 4 bases of the junction unmatched. DNA of the CDR3: TGCAGTGCTAGAGTTAACAGGGGGGGCAATCAGCCCCAGCATTTT. Its translation is CSARVNRGGNQPQHF.

The chain employs TRBV4-2 and TRBJ2-3, with 11 bases lining up with TRBD2. With 4 bases clipped from V and 8 bases from J, the junction kept 8 bases outside the gene matches. Germline loops: CDR1 LGHNA, CDR2 YNFKEQ. CDR3 length equals 15 residues. In DNA form, the CDR3 reads TGTGCCAGCAGCCTACTAGCGGGAGACCTACTTACGCAGTATTTT. It is translated as CASSLLAGDLLTQYF.

V and J are TRBV5-1 and TRBJ1-6, with TRBD1 matching 12 bases. This CDR3 is 14 amino acids long. V gave up 4 bases and J gave up 9 bases; unmatched junction bases: 2. Germline V gene data show CDR1 as SGHRS and CDR2 as YFSETQ. The CDR3 nucleotides are TGCGCCAGCAGCCGGGACAGGGGGCTTTCACCCCTCCACTTT. This codes for CASSRDRGLSPLHF.

This clonotype has only a few counts. The chain recombines TRBV4-1 with TRBJ1-2; D is uncertain. V lost 5 bases, J lost 2 bases, and 9 bases lay in between. Germline V gene lookup returns CDR1 MGHRA and CDR2 YSYEKL. This CDR3 comprises 13 residues. This chain's CDR3 is CASSEGPNYGYTF. CDR3 sequence (DNA): TGCGCCAGCAGCGAAGGACCGAACTATGGCTACACCTTC.

The chain uses TRBV20-1 and TRBJ2-1; D might be TRBD1 (6 bases). CDR3 size: 15 residues. Germline assignment: CDR1 DFQATT and CDR2 SNEGSKA (reference sequence). Trimming left V 6 bases short and J 0 bases short, with 15 bases between. The DNA of the CDR3 is TGCAGTGCAACAGGACAGAGAAGCTCCTACAATGAGCAGTTCTTC. Protein product: CSATGQRSSYNEQFF.

This clonotype has more than one count but fewer than ten. The CDR3 loop reads CASSLGVSAYEQYF. CDR3 nucleotides: TGCGCCAGCAGCTTGGGGGTCAGCGCCTACGAGCAGTACTTC. The chain links TRBV5-1 to TRBJ2-7; D gene uncertain. The V gene's germline CDR1 is SGHRS and CDR2 YFSETQ. The CDR3 is 14 residues long. Trimming took 0 bases from V and 2 from J, leaving 9 bases between them. The entire variable domain, with the rest obtained from reference TRBV5-1 and TRBJ2-7, is as follows: KAGVTQTPRYLIKTRGQQVTLSCSPISGHRSVSWYQQTPGQGLQFLFEYFSETQRNKGNFPGRFSGRQFSNSRSEMNVSTLELGDSALYLCASSLGVSAYEQYFGPGTRLTVT.

This clonotype was counted between two and nine times. The chain has TRBV27 and TRBJ1-1; D might be TRBD1 (5 bases). V was pared by 2 bases and J by 5 bases, with 9 bases between. The CDR3 spans 13 residues. Germline lookup yields CDR1 MNHEY and CDR2 SMNVEV (reference sequence). Written as DNA, the CDR3 is TGTGCCAGCAGTTTAGTAAGGGGAACTGAAGCTTTCTTT. Amino acid sequence: CASSLVRGTEAFF.

This clonotype was observed a handful of times. The chain combines TRBV5-1 with TRBJ1-1; D uncertain. The ends were cut back, 1 base at V and 3 bases at J, with 7 bases in the middle. Germline loops: CDR1 SGHRS, CDR2 YFSETQ. The CDR3 loop spans 13 amino acids. CDR3 sequence reads: CASSLNRDTEAFF. CDR3 DNA sequence: TGCGCCAGCAGCTTGAATCGGGACACTGAAGCTTTCTTT.

The J gene is TRBJ1-2, the V gene TRBV5-4, with TRBD1 identical over 8 bases. The CDR3 has 14 residues. With V trimmed by 4 bases and J by 9 bases, 11 bases remained unmatched. Germline-derived CDR1 and CDR2 are SGHNT and YYREEE (reference sequence). This chain's CDR3 is CASSLTGEVQSYTF. Here the CDR3 DNA reads TGTGCCAGCAGCCTGACAGGGGAGGTGCAGAGCTACACCTTC.

This clonotype occurred a few times. The gene calls are TRBV5-1 and TRBJ2-1; D gene uncertain. Deletions cut 0 bases from V and 3 bases from J, with 7 bases between. Looked up from germline, CDR1 is SGHRS and CDR2 is YFSETQ. The CDR3 has 14 amino acids. The CDR3 region is CASSLGASYNEQFF. The CDR3 DNA reads as TGCGCCAGCAGCTTGGGGGCTAGCTACAATGAGCAGTTCTTC.

This clonotype was detected only a few times. This chain connects TRBV19 to TRBJ1-1; D remains unclear. Germline V lookup: CDR1 LNHDA, CDR2 SQIVND (reference sequence). This CDR3 comprises 12 residues. V was trimmed by 3 bases and J by 2 bases, leaving 4 bases between them. CDR3 loop: CASSIYNTEAFF. Written as DNA, the CDR3 is TGTGCCAGTAGTATTTACAACACTGAAGCTTTCTTT.

The J gene is TRBJ2-1, the V gene TRBV3-1; D unresolved. CDR1 is LGHDT and CDR2 is YNNKEL in the germline V gene (reference sequence). This CDR3 region has 12 residues. V was cut by 4 bases and J by 7 bases, with 8 bases left in between. In DNA form, the CDR3 reads TGTGCCAGCAGCCTCCTGGCTAATGAGCAGTTCTTC. Translating it yields CASSLLANEQFF.

This clonotype was observed a few times. J is TRBJ2-5 and V is TRBV27, with D perhaps being TRBD1 or TRBD2 (5 bases each). The ends were cut back, 5 bases at V and 7 bases at J, with 14 bases in the middle. The V gene's germline CDR1 is MNHEY and CDR2 SMNVEV (reference sequence). This CDR3 is 13 amino acids long. The CDR3 bases are TGTGCCAGCAGTGCCGGGGACCGGGGGACCCAGTACTTC. Its translation: CASSAGDRGTQYF.